This T cell receptor beta chain stems from a study of cytomegalovirus exposure and HLA in healthy donors. Study details: Within the Caucasian-associated ancestry cluster were under 85% of the 398 genotyped donors.

Primers included in the PCR were 60 Vbeta and 13 Jbeta primers. Sequencing was performed with immunoSEQ multiplex PCR; in TCRdb, only in-frame clones are kept and a portion is missing. The repertoire holds 200,000 or so clones, with over 75% as singletons. The CDR3 contains 16 residues. Germline V gene lookup returns CDR1 SGHAT and CDR2 FQNNGV. V lost 3 bases, J lost 2 bases, and 17 bases lay in between. This chain links TRBV11-2 with TRBJ2-7; tentatively, D is TRBD2 (5 bases). Material: PBMCs. The origin of this receptor is a boy aged 2 to 10 in good health and CMV-seronegative. CDR3 nucleotides: TGTGCCAGCAGCTTCATTCGGGGAAGGTCCGCCTACGAGCAGTACTTC. Its translation is CASSFIRGRSAYEQYF.